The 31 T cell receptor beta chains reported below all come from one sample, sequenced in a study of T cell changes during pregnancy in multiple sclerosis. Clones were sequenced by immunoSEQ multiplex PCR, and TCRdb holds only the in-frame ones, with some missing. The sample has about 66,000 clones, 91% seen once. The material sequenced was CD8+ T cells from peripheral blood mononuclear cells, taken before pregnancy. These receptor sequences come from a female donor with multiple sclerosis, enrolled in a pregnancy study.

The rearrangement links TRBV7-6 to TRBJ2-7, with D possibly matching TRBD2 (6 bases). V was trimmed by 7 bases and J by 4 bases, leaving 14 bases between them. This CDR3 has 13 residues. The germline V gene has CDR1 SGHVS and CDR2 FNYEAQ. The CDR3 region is CASTPGGRYEQYF. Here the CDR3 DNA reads TGTGCCAGCACCCCTGGGGGGAGGTACGAGCAGTACTTC.

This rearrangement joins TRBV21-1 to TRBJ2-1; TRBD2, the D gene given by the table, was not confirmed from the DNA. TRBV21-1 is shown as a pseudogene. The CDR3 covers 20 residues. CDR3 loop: CASSKGARRAASGAYNEQFF. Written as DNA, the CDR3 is TGTGCCAGCAGCAAAGGGGCACGGAGGGCAGCGAGCGGGGCTTACAATGAGCAGTTCTTC.

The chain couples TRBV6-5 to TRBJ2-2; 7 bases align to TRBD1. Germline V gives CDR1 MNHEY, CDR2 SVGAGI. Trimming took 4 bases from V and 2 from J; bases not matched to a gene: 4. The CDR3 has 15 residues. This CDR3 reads CASSLRDRNTGELFF. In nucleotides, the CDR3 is TGTGCCAGCAGTTTAAGGGACAGAAACACCGGGGAGCTGTTTTTT.

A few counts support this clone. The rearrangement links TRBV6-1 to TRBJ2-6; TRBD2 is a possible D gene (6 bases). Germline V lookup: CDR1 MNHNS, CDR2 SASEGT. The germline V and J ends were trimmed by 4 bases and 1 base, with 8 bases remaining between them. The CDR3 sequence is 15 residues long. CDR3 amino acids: CASSVEGSGANVLTF. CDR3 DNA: TGTGCCAGCAGTGTGGAGGGGTCTGGGGCCAACGTCCTGACTTTC.

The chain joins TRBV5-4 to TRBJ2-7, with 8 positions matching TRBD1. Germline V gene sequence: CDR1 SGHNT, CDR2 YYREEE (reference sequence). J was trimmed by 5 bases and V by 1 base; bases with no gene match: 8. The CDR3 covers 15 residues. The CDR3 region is CASSLPRGQVHEQYF. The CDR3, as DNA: TGTGCCAGCAGCTTGCCCAGGGGGCAAGTCCACGAGCAGTACTTC.

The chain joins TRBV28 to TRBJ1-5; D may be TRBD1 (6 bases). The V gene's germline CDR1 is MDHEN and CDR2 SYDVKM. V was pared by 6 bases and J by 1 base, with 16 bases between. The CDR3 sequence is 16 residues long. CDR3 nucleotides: TGTGCCAGCAGAGTTACAGGGAGAACAAGCAATCAGCCCCAGCATTTT. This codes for CASRVTGRTSNQPQHF.

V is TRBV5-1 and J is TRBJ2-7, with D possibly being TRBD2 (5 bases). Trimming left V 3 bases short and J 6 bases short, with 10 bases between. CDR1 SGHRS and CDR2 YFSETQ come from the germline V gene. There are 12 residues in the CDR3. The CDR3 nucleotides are TGCGCCAGCAGCTCCACTAGTAGCGAGCAGTACTTC. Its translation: CASSSTSSEQYF.

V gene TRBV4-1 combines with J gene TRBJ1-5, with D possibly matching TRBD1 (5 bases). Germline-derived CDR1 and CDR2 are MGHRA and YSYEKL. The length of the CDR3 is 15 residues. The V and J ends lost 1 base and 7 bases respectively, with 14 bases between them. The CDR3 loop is CASSQVGQGIQPQHF. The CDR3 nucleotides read TGCGCCAGCAGCCAAGTGGGGCAGGGAATCCAGCCCCAGCATTTT.

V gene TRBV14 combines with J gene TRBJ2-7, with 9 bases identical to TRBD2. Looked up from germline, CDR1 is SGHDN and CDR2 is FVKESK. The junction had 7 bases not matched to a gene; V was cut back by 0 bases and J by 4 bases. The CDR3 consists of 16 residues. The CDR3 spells CASSQDRPTSGYEQYF. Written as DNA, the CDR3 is TGTGCCAGCAGCCAAGATCGTCCGACTAGCGGTTACGAGCAGTACTTC.

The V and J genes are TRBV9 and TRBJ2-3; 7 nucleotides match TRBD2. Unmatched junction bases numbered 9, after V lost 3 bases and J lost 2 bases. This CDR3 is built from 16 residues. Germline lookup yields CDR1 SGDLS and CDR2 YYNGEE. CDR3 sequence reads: CASSEGASGHTDTQYF. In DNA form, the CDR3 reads TGTGCCAGCAGCGAGGGCGCTAGCGGACACACAGATACGCAGTATTTT.

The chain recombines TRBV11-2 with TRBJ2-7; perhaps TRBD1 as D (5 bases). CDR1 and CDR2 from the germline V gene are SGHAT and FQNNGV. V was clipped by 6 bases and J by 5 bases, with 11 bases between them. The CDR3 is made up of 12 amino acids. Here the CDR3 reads CASSYQGNEQYF. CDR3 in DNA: TGTGCCAGCAGTTATCAGGGCAACGAGCAGTACTTC.

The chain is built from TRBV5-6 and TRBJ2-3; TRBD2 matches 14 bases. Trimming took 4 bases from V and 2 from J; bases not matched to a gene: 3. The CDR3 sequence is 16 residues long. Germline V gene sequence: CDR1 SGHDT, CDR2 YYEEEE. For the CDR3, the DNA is TGTGCCAGCAGCCGGACTAGCGGGGGGTCCACAGATACGCAGTATTTT. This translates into CASSRTSGGSTDTQYF.

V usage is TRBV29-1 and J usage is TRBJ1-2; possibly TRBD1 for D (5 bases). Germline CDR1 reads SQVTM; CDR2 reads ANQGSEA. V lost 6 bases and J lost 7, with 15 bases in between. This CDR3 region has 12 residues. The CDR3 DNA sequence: TGCAGCGTGCCCCAGGACACTTCTGGCTACACCTTC. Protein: CSVPQDTSGYTF.

The CDR3 DNA follows: TGTGCCAGCAGCTTCCAGGGCCCCGCGGATGGCTACACCTTC. It specifies CASSFQGPADGYTF. J is TRBJ1-2 and V is TRBV7-8; the D gene is possibly TRBD1 (5 bases). CDR3 length equals 14 residues. The germline gives CDR1 SGHVS, CDR2 FQNEAQ. The V and J ends lost 3 bases and 6 bases respectively, with 14 bases between them.

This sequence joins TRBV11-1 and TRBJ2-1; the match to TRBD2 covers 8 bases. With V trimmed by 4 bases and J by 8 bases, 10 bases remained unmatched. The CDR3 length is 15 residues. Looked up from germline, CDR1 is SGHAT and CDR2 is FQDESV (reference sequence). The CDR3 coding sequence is TGTGCCAGCAGCTCGGGGGGGAGGGGAGGCGATGAGCAGTTCTTC. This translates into CASSSGGRGGDEQFF.

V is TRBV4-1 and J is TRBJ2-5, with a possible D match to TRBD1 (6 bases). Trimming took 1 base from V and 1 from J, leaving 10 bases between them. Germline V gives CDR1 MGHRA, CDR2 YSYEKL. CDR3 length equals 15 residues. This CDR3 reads CASSQVGTSQETQYF. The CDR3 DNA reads TGCGCCAGCAGCCAAGTGGGGACAAGCCAAGAGACCCAGTACTTC.

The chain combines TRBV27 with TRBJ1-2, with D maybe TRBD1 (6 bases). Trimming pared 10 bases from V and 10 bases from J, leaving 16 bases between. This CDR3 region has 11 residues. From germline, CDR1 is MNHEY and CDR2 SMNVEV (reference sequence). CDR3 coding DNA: TGTGCCACTGGGCAGGGGACGGACTACACCTTC. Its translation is CATGQGTDYTF.

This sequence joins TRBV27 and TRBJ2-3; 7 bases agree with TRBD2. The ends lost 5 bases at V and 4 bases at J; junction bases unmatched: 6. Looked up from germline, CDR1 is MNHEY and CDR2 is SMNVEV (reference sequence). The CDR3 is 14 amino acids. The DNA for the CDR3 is TGTGCCAGCAGTCGCCGGGGGGACGCAGATACGCAGTATTTT. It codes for CASSRRGDADTQYF.

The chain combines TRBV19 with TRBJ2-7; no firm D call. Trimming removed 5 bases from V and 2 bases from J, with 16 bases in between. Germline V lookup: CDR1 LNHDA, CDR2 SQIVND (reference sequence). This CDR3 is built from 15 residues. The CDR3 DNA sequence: TGTGCCAGTAGTCTCTCGGCAGCCAGGACCTACGAGCAGTACTTC. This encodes CASSLSAARTYEQYF.

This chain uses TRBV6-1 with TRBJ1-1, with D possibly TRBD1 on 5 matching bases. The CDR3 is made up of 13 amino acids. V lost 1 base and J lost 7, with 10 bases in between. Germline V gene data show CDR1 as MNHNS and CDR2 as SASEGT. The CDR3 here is CASSEVGGYEAFF. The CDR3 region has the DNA TGTGCCAGCAGTGAAGTTGGGGGGTATGAAGCTTTCTTT.

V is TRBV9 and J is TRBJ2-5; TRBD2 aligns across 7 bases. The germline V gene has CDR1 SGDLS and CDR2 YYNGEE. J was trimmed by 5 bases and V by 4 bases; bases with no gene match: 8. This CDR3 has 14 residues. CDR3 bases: TGTGCCAGCAGCCCCCCCCTGGGGGGGGAGACCCAGTACTTC. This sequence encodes CASSPPLGGETQYF. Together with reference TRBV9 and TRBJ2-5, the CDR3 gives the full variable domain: DSGVTQTPKHLITATGQRVTLRCSPRSGDLSVYWYQQSLDQGLQFLIQYYNGEERAKGNILERFSAQQFPDLHSELNLSSLELGDSALYFCASSPPLGGETQYFGPGTRLLVL.

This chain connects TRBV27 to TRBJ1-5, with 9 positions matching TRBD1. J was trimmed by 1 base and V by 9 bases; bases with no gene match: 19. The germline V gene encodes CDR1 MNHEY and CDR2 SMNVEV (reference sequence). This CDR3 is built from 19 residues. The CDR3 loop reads CARLDRDRVFWLSNQPQHF. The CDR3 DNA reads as TGTGCCAGACTGGACCGGGACAGGGTCTTCTGGCTGAGCAATCAGCCCCAGCATTTT.

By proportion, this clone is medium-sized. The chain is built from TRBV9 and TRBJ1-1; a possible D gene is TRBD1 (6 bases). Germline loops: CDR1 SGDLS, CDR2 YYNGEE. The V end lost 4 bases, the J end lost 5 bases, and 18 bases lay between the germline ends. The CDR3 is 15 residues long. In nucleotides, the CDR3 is TGTGCCAGCAGCCCGACCGGGGGGGCTGGAACTGAAGCTTTCTTT. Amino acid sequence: CASSPTGGAGTEAFF.

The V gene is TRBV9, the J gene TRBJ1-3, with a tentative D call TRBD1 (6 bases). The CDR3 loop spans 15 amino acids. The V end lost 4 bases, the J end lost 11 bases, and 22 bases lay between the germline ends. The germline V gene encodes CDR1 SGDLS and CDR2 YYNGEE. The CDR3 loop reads CASSIHGTIPEAIYF. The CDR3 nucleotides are TGTGCCAGCAGCATACACGGGACAATCCCGGAGGCCATATATTTT.

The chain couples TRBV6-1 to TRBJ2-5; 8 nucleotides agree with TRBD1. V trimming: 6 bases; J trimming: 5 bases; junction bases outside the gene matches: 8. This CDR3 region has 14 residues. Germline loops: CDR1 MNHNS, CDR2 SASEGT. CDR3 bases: TGTGCCAGCAGCCTAACAGGGGGAACGGAGACCCAGTACTTC. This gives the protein CASSLTGGTETQYF.

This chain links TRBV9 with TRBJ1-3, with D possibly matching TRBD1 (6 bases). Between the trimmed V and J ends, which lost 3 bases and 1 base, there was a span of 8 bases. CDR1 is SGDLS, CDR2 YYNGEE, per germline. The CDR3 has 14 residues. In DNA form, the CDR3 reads TGTGCCAGCAGCGCGACAGGTTCTGGAAACACCATATATTTT. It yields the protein CASSATGSGNTIYF.

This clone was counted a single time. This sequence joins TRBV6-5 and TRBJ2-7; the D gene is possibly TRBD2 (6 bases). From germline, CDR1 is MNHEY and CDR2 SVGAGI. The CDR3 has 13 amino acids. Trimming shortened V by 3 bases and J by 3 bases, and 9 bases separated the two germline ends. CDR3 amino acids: CASSYDGGYEQYF. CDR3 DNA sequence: TGTGCCAGCAGTTATGACGGGGGCTACGAGCAGTACTTC.

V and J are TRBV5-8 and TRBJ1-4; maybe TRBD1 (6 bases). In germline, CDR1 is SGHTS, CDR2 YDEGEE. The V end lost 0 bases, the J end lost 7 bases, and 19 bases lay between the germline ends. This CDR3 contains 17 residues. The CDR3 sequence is CASSLGQQGAASEKLFF. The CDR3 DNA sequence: TGTGCCAGCAGCTTGGGCCAACAGGGAGCAGCTTCTGAAAAACTGTTTTTT.

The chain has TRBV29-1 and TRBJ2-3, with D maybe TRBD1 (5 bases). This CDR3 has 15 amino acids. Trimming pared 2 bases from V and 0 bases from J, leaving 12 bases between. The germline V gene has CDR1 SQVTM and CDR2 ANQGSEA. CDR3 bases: TGCAGCGTTGAAACAGGTGGAACTAGCACAGATACGCAGTATTTT. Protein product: CSVETGGTSTDTQYF.

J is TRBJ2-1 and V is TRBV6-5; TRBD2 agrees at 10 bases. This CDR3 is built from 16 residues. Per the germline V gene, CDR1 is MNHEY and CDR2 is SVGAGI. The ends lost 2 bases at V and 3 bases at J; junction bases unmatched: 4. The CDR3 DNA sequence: TGTGCCAGCAGTTACGAGCGGGGGGGCCTCTACAATGAGCAGTTCTTC. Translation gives CASSYERGGLYNEQFF.

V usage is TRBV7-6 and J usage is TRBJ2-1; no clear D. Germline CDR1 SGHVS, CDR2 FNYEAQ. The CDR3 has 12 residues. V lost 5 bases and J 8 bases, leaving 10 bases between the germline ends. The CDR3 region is CASSPILDEQFF. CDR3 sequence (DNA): TGTGCCAGCAGCCCCATCTTAGATGAGCAGTTCTTC.